This is a list of T cell receptor beta chains from one sample in a study of T cells in Graves' hyperthyroidism and ophthalmopathy. TCRdb recomputed calls from the multiplex PCR reads with MiXCR, one row per CDR3 protein. The repertoire includes hundreds of thousands of distinct CDR3 sequences, roughly 13% of them detected once, and about 9.1% sits in the top ten. The specimen was blood. The receptors originated from a woman aged 18-29 years with Graves' hyperthyroidism. Each CDR3 is given with its conserved first and last residue. Each record gives: D gene, V gene, J gene, clone size, CDR3 protein, CDR3 DNA. D genes are given only for firm matches. For some rows the clone size is stated as once, few or many, or as a class when expanded; others skip it.

>TRBD1|TRBV9|TRBJ2-7|many
CASSERDVRDSLDEQYF
TGTGCCAGCAGCGAGAGAGATGTCCGGGACAGTCTCGACGAGCAGTACTTC
>-|TRBV28|TRBJ2-2|many
CASSQSMRNTGELFF
TGTGCCAGCAGCCAGTCGATGAGGAACACCGGGGAGCTGTTTTTT
>-|TRBV6-2/TRBV6-3|TRBJ1-4|many
CASSYPSAGGGTSTNEKLFF
TGTGCCAGCAGTTACCCCAGCGCCGGGGGGGGGACGTCAACTAATGAAAAACTGTTTTTT
>TRBD1|TRBV4-1|TRBJ1-5|few
CASSQPGTGNNQPQHF
TGCGCCAGCAGCCAGCCCGGGACAGGGAATAATCAGCCCCAGCATTTT
>TRBD1|TRBV13|TRBJ1-6|few
CASSLTGARSPLHF
TGTGCCAGCAGCTTGACAGGGGCGAGGTCACCCCTCCACTTT
>TRBD1|TRBV5-1|TRBJ2-1|once
CASSWTGVEQFF
TGCGCCAGCAGCTGGACAGGGGTTGAGCAGTTCTTC
>-|TRBV7-9|TRBJ2-1|-
CASSLGSGTEQFF
TGTGCCAGCAGCCTCGGTAGCGGAACCGAGCAGTTCTTC
>-|TRBV29-1|TRBJ2-2|many
CSVDRGRAGELFF
TGCAGCGTTGACAGGGGGAGGGCCGGGGAGCTGTTTTTT
>-|TRBV11-2|TRBJ2-7|many
CASSLDGDEQYF
TGTGCCAGCAGCTTAGACGGGGACGAGCAGTACTTC
>-|TRBV6-4|TRBJ2-5|many
CASSASEQETQYF
TGTGCCAGCAGTGCCTCCGAACAAGAGACCCAGTACTTC
>-|TRBV9|TRBJ2-1|many
CASSVGQQLYSAEQFF
TGTGCCAGCAGCGTAGGTCAACAGCTTTACAGCGCTGAGCAGTTCTTC
>-|TRBV4-1|TRBJ2-2|-
CASSLRTNIGELFF
TGCGCCAGCAGCTTACGGACTAATATCGGGGAGCTGTTTTTT
>-|TRBV7-3|TRBJ1-2|few
CASSLDAGHGYTF
TGTGCCAGCAGCCTGGACGCGGGGCATGGCTACACCTTC
>-|TRBV10-3|TRBJ1-1|-
CAISEFGGANTEAFF
TGTGCCATCAGTGAATTTGGGGGCGCGAACACTGAAGCTTTCTTT
>-|TRBV18|TRBJ1-1|many
CASSPPLQEAFF
TGTGCCAGCTCACCCCCACTCCAAGAAGCTTTCTTT
>-|TRBV12-3/TRBV12-4|TRBJ1-6|-
CASSREGAPLHF
TGTGCCAGCAGCCGCGAAGGGGCACCCCTCCACTTT
>-|TRBV5-1|TRBJ1-2|-
CASSLDRQNGYTF
TGCGCCAGCAGCTTGGACCGGCAGAATGGCTACACCTTC
>-|TRBV20-1|TRBJ2-7|-
CSAREVGNSYEQYF
TGCAGTGCTAGAGAGGTTGGAAACAGCTACGAGCAGTACTTC
>TRBD2|TRBV7-8|TRBJ2-5|few
CASSLVVGVAGLKTQYF
TGTGCCAGCAGCTTAGTAGTGGGGGTAGCGGGGTTGAAGACCCAGTACTTC